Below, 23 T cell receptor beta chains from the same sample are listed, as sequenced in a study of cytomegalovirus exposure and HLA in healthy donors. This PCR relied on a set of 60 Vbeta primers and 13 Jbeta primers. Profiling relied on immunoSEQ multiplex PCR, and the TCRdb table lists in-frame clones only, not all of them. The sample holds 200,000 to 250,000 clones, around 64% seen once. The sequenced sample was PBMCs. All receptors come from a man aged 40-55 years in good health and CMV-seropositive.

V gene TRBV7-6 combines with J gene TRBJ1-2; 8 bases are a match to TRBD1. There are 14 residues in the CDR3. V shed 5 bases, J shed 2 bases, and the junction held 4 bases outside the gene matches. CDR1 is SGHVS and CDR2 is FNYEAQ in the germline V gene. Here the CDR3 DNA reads TGTGCCAGCAGCCCCACAGGGGGGAACTATGGCTACACCTTC. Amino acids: CASSPTGGNYGYTF.

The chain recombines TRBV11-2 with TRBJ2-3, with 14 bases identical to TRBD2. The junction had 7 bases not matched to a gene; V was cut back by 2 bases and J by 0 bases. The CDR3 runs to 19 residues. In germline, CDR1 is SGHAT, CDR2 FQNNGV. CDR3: CASSLRSRLAGGSTDTQYF. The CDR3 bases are TGTGCCAGCAGCTTACGGTCTAGACTAGCGGGGGGGAGCACAGATACGCAGTATTTT.

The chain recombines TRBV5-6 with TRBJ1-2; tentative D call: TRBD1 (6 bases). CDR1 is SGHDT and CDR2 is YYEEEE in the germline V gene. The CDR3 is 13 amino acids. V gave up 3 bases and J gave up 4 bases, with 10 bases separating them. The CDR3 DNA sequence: TGTGCCAGCAGCTCCGGACAGCTCTATGGCTACACCTTC. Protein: CASSSGQLYGYTF.

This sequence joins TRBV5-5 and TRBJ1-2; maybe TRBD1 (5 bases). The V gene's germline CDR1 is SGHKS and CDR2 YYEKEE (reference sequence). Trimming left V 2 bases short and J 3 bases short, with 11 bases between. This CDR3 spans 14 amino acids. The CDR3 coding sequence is TGTGCCAGCAGCTTAAGCAGGGTCGACTATGGCTACACCTTC. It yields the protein CASSLSRVDYGYTF.

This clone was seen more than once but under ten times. Here the CDR3 reads CASSYGTGNTEAFF. In DNA, the CDR3 is TGTGCCAGCAGTTACGGGACAGGAAACACTGAAGCTTTCTTT. The chain recombines TRBV6-5 with TRBJ1-1; 8 nucleotides align to TRBD1. This CDR3 region has 14 residues. V trimming: 2 bases; J trimming: 2 bases; junction bases outside the gene matches: 1. Germline V gives CDR1 MNHEY, CDR2 SVGAGI.

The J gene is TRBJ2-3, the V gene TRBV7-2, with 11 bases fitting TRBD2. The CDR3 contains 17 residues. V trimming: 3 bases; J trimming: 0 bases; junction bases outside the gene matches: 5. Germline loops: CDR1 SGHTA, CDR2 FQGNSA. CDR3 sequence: CASSFRVAGGSTDTQYF. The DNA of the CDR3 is TGTGCCAGCAGCTTTAGGGTAGCGGGGGGGAGCACAGATACGCAGTATTTT.

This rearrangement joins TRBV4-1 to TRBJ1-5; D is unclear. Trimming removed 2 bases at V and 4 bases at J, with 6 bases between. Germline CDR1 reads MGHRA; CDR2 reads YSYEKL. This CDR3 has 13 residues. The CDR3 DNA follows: TGCGCCAGCAGCCAATCCAGAAATCAGCCCCAGCATTTT. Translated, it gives CASSQSRNQPQHF.

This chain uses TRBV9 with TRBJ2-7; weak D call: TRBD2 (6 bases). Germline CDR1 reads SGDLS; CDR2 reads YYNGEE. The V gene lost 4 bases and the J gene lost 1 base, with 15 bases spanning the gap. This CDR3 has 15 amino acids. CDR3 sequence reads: CASSPRGRNSYEQYF. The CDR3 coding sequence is TGTGCCAGCAGCCCCAGAGGGAGGAATTCCTACGAGCAGTACTTC.

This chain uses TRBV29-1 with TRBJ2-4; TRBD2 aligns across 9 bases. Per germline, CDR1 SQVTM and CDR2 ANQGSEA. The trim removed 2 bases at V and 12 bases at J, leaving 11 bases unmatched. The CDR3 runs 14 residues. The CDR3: CSVEPRGGADTQYF. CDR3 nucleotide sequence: TGCAGCGTTGAACCTCGCGGGGGGGCCGACACTCAGTACTTC.

The CDR3 DNA reads as TGTGCCAGCAGGGCCTCCCATCTTGGCTACACCTTC. Its protein product is CASRASHLGYTF. This chain links TRBV6-5 with TRBJ1-2; D is uncertain. The CDR3 consists of 12 residues. Per germline, CDR1 MNHEY and CDR2 SVGAGI. Trimming left V 6 bases short and J 7 bases short, with 12 bases between.

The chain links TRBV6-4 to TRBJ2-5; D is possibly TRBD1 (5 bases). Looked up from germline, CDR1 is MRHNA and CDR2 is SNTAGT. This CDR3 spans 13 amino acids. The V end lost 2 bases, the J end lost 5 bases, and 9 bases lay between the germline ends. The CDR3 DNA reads TGTGCCAGCAGTGACCGGCCAGGGGAGACCCAGTACTTC. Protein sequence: CASSDRPGETQYF.

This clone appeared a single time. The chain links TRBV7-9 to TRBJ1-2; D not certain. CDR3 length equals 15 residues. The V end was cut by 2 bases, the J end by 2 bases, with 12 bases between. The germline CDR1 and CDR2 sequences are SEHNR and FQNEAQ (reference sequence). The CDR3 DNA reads TGTGCCAGCAGCTTAAGTAACAGCTACAACTATGGCTACACCTTC. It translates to CASSLSNSYNYGYTF.

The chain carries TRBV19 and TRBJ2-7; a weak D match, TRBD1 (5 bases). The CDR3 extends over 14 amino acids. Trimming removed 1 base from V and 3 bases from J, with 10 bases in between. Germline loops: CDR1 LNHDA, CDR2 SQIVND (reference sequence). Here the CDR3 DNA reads TGTGCCAGTAGTATAGGACAGCCTTTCTACGAGCAGTACTTC. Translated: CASSIGQPFYEQYF.

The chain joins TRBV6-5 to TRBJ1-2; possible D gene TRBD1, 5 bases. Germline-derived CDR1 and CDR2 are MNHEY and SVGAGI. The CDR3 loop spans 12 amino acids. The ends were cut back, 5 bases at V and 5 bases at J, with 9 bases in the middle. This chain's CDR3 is CASSNDRYGYTF. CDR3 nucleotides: TGTGCCAGCAGTAACGACAGATATGGCTACACCTTC.

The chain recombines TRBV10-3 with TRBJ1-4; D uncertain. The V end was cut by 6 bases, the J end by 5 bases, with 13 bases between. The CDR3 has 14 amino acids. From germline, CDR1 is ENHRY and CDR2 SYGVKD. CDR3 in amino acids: CAISLAGINEKLFF. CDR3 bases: TGTGCCATCAGCTTGGCGGGAATCAATGAAAAACTGTTTTTT.

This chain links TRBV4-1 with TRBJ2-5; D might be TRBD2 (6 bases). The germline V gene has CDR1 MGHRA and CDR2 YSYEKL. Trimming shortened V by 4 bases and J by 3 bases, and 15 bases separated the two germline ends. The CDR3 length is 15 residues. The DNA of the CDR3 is TGCGCCAGCAGCCCCGAAGTTTGGGGGGAAGAGACCCAGTACTTC. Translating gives CASSPEVWGEETQYF.

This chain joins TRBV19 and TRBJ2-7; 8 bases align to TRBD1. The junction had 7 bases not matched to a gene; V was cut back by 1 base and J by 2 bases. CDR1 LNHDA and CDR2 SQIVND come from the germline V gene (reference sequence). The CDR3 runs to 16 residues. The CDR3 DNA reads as TGTGCCAGTAGTATAGGCCCAGGGACAGGCACCTACGAGCAGTACTTC. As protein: CASSIGPGTGTYEQYF.

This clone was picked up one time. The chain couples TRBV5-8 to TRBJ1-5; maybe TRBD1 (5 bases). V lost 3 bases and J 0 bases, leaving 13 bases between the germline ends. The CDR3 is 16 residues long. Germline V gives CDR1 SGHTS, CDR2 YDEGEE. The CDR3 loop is CASSSMDTASNQPQHF. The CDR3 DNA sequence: TGTGCCAGCAGCTCTATGGACACCGCTAGCAATCAGCCCCAGCATTTT.

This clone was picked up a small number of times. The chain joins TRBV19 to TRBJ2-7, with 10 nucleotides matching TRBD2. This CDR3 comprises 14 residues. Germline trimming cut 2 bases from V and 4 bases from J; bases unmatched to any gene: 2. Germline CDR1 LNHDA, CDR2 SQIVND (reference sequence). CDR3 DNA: TGTGCCAGTAGTATAACTAGCGGGGATTACGAGCAGTACTTC. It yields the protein CASSITSGDYEQYF.

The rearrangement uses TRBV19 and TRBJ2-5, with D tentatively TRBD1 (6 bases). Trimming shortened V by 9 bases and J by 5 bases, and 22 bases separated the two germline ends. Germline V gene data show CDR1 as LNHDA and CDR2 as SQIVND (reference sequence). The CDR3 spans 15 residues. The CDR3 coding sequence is TGTGCCAGCCCCGTGGGACACGGGGTCCAGGAGACCCAGTACTTC. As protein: CASPVGHGVQETQYF.

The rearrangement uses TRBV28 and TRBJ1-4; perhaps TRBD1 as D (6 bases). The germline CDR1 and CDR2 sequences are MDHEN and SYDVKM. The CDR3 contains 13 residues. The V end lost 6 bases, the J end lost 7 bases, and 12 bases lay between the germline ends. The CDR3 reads CASRVGGGEKLFF. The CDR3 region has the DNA TGTGCCAGCAGAGTTGGGGGCGGTGAAAAACTGTTTTTT. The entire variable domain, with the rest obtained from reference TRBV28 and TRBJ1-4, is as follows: DVKVTQSSRYLVKRTGEKVFLECVQDMDHENMFWYRQDPGLGLRLIYFSYDVKMKEKGDIPEGYSVSREKKERFSLILESASTNQTSMYLCASRVGGGEKLFFGSGTQLSVL.

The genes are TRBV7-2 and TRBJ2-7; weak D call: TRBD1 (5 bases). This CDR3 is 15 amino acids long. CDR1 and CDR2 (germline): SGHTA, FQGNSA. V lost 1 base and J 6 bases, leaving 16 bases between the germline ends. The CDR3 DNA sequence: TGTGCCAGCAGCTTAGGCGCAGGGTCGTTCTTCGAGCAGTACTTC. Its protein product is CASSLGAGSFFEQYF.

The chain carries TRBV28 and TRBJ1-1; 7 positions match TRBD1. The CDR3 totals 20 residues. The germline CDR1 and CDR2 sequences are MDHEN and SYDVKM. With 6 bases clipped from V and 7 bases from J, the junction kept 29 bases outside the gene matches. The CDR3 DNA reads TGTGCCAGCAGACACCTCTTTCATCGCACAACAGGGGCGCCGCCTCTTGAAGCTTTCTTT. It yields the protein CASRHLFHRTTGAPPLEAFF.